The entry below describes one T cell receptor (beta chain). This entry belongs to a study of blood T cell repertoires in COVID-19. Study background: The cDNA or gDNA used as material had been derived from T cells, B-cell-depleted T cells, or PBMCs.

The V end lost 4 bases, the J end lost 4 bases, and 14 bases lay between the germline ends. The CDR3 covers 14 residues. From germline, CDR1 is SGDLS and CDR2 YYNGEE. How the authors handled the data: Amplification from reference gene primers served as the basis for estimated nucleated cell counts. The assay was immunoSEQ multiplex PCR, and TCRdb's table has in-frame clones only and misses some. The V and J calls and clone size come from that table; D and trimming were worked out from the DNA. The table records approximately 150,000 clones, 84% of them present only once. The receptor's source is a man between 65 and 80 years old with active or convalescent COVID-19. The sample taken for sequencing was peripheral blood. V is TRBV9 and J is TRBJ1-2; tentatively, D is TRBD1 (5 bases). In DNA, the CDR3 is TGTGCCAGCAGCCCCCACAGGTCCGTCTATGGCTACACCTTC. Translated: CASSPHRSVYGYTF.